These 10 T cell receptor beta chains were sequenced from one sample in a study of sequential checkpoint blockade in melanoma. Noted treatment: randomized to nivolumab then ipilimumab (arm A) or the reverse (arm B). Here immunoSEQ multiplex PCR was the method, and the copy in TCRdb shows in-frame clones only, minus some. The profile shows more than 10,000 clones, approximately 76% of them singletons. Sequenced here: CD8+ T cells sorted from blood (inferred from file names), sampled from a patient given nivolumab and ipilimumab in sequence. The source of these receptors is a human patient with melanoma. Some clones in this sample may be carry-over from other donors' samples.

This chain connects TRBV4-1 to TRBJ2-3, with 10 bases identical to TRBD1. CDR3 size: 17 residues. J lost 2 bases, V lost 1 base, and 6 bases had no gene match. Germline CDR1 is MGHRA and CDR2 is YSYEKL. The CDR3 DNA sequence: TGCGCCAGCAGCCAAGTCGGGACAGGGGCAAACACAGATACGCAGTATTTT. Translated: CASSQVGTGANTDTQYF.

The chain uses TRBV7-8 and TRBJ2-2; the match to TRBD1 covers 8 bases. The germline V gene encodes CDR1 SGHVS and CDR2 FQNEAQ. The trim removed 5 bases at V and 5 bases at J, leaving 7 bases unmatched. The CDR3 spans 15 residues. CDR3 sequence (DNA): TGTGCCAGCAGCCCCCGACAGGGGCGGACCGGGGAGCTGTTTTTT. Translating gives CASSPRQGRTGELFF.

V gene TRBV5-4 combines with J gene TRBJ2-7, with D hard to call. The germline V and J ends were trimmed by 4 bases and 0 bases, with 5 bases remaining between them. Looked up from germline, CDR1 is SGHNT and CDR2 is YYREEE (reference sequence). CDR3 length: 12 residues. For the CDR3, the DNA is TGTGCCAGCAGCCCCAGCTCCTACGAGCAGTACTTC. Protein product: CASSPSSYEQYF.

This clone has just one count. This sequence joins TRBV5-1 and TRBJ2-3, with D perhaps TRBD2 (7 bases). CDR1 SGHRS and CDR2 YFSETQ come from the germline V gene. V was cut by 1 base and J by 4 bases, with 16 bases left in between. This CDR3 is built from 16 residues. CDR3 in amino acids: CASSLRSGGAADTQYF. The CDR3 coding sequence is TGCGCCAGCAGCTTGAGGTCGGGGGGCGCCGCAGATACGCAGTATTTT.

The CDR3 sequence is CATSVGTATEAFF. CDR3 sequence (DNA): TGTGCCACCTCCGTTGGGACAGCCACTGAAGCTTTCTTT. The rearrangement uses TRBV7-9 and TRBJ1-1; TRBD1 matches at 7 bases. The germline V gene encodes CDR1 SEHNR and CDR2 FQNEAQ (reference sequence). J was trimmed by 4 bases and V by 10 bases; bases with no gene match: 9. The CDR3 has 13 residues.

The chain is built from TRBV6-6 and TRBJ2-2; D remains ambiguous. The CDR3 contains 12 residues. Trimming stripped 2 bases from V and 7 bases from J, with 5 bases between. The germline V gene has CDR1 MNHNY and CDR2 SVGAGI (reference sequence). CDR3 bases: TGTGCCAGCAGTTACCTATACGGGGAGCTGTTTTTT. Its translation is CASSYLYGELFF.

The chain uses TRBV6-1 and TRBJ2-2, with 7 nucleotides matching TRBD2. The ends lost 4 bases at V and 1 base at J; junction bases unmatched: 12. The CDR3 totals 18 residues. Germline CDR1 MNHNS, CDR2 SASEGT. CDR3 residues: CASSASPYKRGNTGELFF. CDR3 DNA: TGTGCCAGCAGTGCATCCCCGTATAAGCGGGGGAACACCGGGGAGCTGTTTTTT.

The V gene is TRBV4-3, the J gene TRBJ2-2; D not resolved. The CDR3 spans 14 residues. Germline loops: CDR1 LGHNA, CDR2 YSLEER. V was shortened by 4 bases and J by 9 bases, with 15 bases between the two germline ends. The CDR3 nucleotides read TGCGCCAGCAGCCCTGATACCCGTAAGCGGGAGCTGTTTTTT. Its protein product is CASSPDTRKRELFF.

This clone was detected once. The chain's CDR3 is CSASSAGEAFF. In nucleotides, the CDR3 is TGCAGTGCTAGTTCGGCAGGAGAAGCTTTCTTT. The chain joins TRBV20-1 to TRBJ1-1, with unresolved D. CDR1 is DFQATT, CDR2 SNEGSKA, per germline (reference sequence). V was trimmed by 3 bases and J by 8 bases, leaving 10 bases between them. The length of the CDR3 is 11 residues.

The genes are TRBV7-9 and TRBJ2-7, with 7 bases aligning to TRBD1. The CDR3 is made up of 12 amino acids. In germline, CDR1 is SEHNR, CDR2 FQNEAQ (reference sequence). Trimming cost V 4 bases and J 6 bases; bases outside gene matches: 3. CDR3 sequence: CASSSDRLEQYF. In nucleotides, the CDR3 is TGTGCCAGCAGCTCGGACAGGCTCGAGCAGTACTTC.